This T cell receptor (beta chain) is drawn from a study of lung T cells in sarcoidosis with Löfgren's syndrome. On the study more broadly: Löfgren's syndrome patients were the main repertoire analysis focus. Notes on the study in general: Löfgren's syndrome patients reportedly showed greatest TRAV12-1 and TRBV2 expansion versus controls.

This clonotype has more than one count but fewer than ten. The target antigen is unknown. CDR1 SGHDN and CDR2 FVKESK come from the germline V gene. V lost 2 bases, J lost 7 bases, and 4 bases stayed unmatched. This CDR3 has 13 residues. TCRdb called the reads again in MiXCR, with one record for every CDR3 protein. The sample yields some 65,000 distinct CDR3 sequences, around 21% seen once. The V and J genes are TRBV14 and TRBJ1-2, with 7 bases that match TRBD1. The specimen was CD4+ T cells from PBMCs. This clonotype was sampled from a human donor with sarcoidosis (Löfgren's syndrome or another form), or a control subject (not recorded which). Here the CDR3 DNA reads TGTGCCAGCAGCCAAACCCAGGGGGTTGGCTACACCTTC. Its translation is CASSQTQGVGYTF.